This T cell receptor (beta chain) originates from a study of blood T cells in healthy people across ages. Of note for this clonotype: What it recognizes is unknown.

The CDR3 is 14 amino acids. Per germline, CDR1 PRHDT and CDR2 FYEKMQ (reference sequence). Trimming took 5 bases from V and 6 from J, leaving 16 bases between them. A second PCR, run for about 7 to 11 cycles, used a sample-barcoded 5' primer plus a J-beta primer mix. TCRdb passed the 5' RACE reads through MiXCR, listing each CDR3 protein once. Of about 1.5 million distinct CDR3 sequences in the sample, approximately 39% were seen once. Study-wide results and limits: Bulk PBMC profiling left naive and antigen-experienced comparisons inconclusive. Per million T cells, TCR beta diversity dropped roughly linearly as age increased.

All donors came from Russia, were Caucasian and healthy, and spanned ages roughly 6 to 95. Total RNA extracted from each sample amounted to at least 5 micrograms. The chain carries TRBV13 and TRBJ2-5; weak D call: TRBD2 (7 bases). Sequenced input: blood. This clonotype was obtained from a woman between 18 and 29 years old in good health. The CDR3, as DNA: TGTGCCAGCAGCACGGGGGGCGGGGCGAAGACCCAGTACTTC. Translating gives CASSTGGGAKTQYF.